The 27 T cell receptor beta chains reported below all come from one sample, sequenced in a study of T cells after yellow fever vaccination (dated by TCRdb to between 2017 and 2020). The method behind the library was 5' RACE. The listed sequencing device is Illumina NovaSeq 6000. TCRdb ran its own pipeline on the public reads, namely fastp trimming at Q25 and MiXCR clone calling, and kept in-frame beta chains. Every distinct CDR3 protein forms one entry, paired with its most common genes and DNA. In this sample the table shows around 330,000 distinct CDR3 sequences, roughly 3.5% of which occur a single time. The top ten clones comprise 23% of the sample. The treatment or condition label corresponds to: live attenuated yellow fever vaccine strain. Sequenced here: PBMCs, sampled on the day of the yellow fever booster vaccination. The receptors were sampled from a man aged 18 to 30 who received the YFV17D yellow fever vaccine.

This clonotype has ten or more counts. The gene calls are TRBV20-1 and TRBJ2-3; D unclear. The CDR3 totals 11 residues. V lost 4 bases and J lost 7, with 9 bases in between. The germline V gene has CDR1 DFQATT and CDR2 SNEGSKA (reference sequence). The CDR3 spells CSATPLYTQYF. The CDR3 nucleotides read TGCAGTGCTACGCCATTATATACGCAGTATTTT.

This clonotype appeared many times. J is TRBJ1-1 and V is TRBV3-1; 7 nucleotides align to TRBD1. Per the germline V gene, CDR1 is LGHDT and CDR2 is YNNKEL (reference sequence). Germline trimming cut 0 bases from V and 1 base from J; bases unmatched to any gene: 8. The CDR3 loop spans 17 amino acids. The CDR3 nucleotides read TGTGCCAGCAGCCAAGAGGGGGAGGGGACAGCGAACACTGAAGCTTTCTTT. Protein product: CASSQEGEGTANTEAFF. Filled out from reference TRBV3-1 and TRBJ1-1, the complete variable domain reads DTAVSQTPKYLVTQMGNDKSIKCEQNLGHDTMYWYKQDSKKFLKIMFSYNNKELIINETVPNRFSPKSPDKAHLNLHINSLELGDSAVYFCASSQEGEGTANTEAFFGQGTRLTVV.

In this sample, this clonotype turned up a few times. The chain links TRBV2 to TRBJ2-5; D is possibly TRBD2 (5 bases). Trimming removed 7 bases at V and 5 bases at J, with 20 bases between. The CDR3 consists of 15 residues. From germline, CDR1 is SNHLY and CDR2 FYNNEI. The CDR3 DNA reads TGTGCCAGCAACGGGAAGGCGGACCAAGCGGAGACCCAGTACTTC. It specifies CASNGKADQAETQYF.

The chain recombines TRBV7-9 with TRBJ1-1; weak D call: TRBD1 (5 bases). The V and J ends lost 5 bases and 0 bases respectively, with 16 bases between them. Germline CDR1 SEHNR, CDR2 FQNEAQ (reference sequence). The CDR3 is 16 residues long. The CDR3 sequence: CASSQPRDRMNTEAFF. In nucleotides, the CDR3 is TGTGCCAGCAGCCAACCCCGGGACCGCATGAACACTGAAGCTTTCTTT.

Many counts were recorded for this clonotype. This sequence joins TRBV12-3 or TRBV12-4 and TRBJ2-7; D possibly corresponds to TRBD2 (7 bases). The CDR3 length is 16 residues. The V end lost 5 bases, the J end lost 4 bases, and 21 bases lay between the germline ends. The CDR3 sequence: CASSPTWAGARYEQYF. In DNA form, the CDR3 reads TGTGCCAGCAGTCCCACCTGGGCGGGGGCTCGATACGAGCAGTACTTC.

This clonotype occurred many times. The chain couples TRBV7-2 to TRBJ2-1, with D unresolved. The V end lost 4 bases, the J end lost 9 bases, and 10 bases lay between the germline ends. The germline gives CDR1 SGHTA, CDR2 FQGNSA. The CDR3 has 12 amino acids. The CDR3 sequence: CASSSLGIEQFF. The CDR3 DNA reads as TGTGCCAGCAGCTCACTGGGGATTGAGCAGTTCTTC.

This clonotype came up many times. This rearrangement joins TRBV11-2 to TRBJ1-5, with D possibly being TRBD1 (6 bases). The ends were cut back, 1 base at V and 4 bases at J, with 11 bases in the middle. Per germline, CDR1 SGHAT and CDR2 FQNNGV. CDR3 size: 15 residues. DNA for the CDR3: TGTGCCAGCAGCTTAGGTATACAGGGAAATCAGCCCCAGCATTTT. Translated: CASSLGIQGNQPQHF.

This clonotype was detected ten times or more. The junction departs from the called germline gene at one end, perhaps through a read error. The gene calls are TRBV7-2 and TRBJ2-1; the D gene could be TRBD1 or TRBD2 (5 bases each). CDR3 length: 12 amino acids. Germline CDR1 and CDR2: SGHTA and FQGNSA. The CDR3 region has the DNA TGTGCCAGCAGCTTCATGGGGACGCCCGGGGTCTTC. It is translated as CASSFMGTPGVF.

This clonotype was observed at least ten times. V and J are TRBV7-2 and TRBJ2-5; possible D gene TRBD2, 5 bases. The CDR3 spans 14 residues. Deletions cut 1 base from V and 5 bases from J, with 11 bases between. Germline V lookup: CDR1 SGHTA, CDR2 FQGNSA. The CDR3 coding sequence is TGTGCCAGCAGCTTAGTTACTAGTTGGGAGACCCAGTACTTC. This translates into CASSLVTSWETQYF. Drawing the rest from reference TRBV7-2 and TRBJ2-5, the complete variable domain is GAGVSQSPSNKVTEKGKDVELRCDPISGHTALYWYRQSLGQGLEFLIYFQGNSAPDKSGLPSDRFSAERTGGSVSTLTIQRTQQEDSAVYLCASSLVTSWETQYFGPGTRLLVL.

The chain links TRBV29-1 to TRBJ2-1, with a tentative D call TRBD2 (6 bases). The CDR3 sequence is 15 residues long. Trimming took 4 bases from V and 0 from J, leaving 13 bases between them. CDR1 and CDR2 (germline): SQVTM, ANQGSEA. The CDR3 loop is CSVGVAASSYNEQFF. The CDR3 nucleotides are TGCAGCGTTGGTGTAGCGGCCTCCTCCTACAATGAGCAGTTCTTC.

This clonotype was recorded at least ten times. The rearrangement joins TRBV20-1 to TRBJ2-3, with TRBD2 identical over 7 bases. From germline, CDR1 is DFQATT and CDR2 SNEGSKA (reference sequence). The CDR3 has 18 amino acids. Trimming at V came to 0 bases and at J to 1 base, leaving 13 bases not matched to a gene. CDR3 DNA: TGCAGTGCTAGAGAACGACGGTCCGGGGGGTATCGCACAGATACGCAGTATTTT. Its translation: CSARERRSGGYRTDTQYF.

This clonotype was picked up many times. The chain uses TRBV7-2 and TRBJ2-3, with TRBD2 matching 15 bases. There are 18 residues in the CDR3. CDR1 and CDR2 (germline): SGHTA, FQGNSA. V shed 1 base and J 7 bases; nucleotides not matched to a gene: 9. CDR3 sequence (DNA): TGTGCCAGCAGCTTAGAAGGGACTAGCGGGAGGAACATTAATACGCAGTATTTT. Its translation is CASSLEGTSGRNINTQYF. The entire variable domain, with the rest obtained from reference TRBV7-2 and TRBJ2-3, is as follows: GAGVSQSPSNKVTEKGKDVELRCDPISGHTALYWYRQSLGQGLEFLIYFQGNSAPDKSGLPSDRFSAERTGGSVSTLTIQRTQQEDSAVYLCASSLEGTSGRNINTQYFGPGTRLTVL.

In its sample, this clonotype was seen many times. The chain has TRBV11-2 and TRBJ2-2, with 8 positions matching TRBD2. This CDR3 contains 17 residues. After removal of 5 bases from V and 5 bases from J, the junction contained 13 bases not matched to a gene. The germline gives CDR1 SGHAT, CDR2 FQNNGV. The CDR3 is CASSPPVGGGRTGELFF. Here the CDR3 DNA reads TGTGCCAGCAGCCCGCCGGTCGGCGGGGGGAGGACCGGGGAGCTGTTTTTT.

The chain uses TRBV6-2 or TRBV6-3 and TRBJ1-5; D possibly corresponds to TRBD1 (5 bases). Trimming cost V 2 bases and J 11 bases, with 13 bases left between them. The CDR3 runs 13 residues. Germline assignment: CDR1 MNHEY and CDR2 SVGEGT. CDR3 sequence: CASSYVADTAQHF. DNA for the CDR3: TGTGCCAGCAGTTACGTGGCGGACACGGCCCAGCATTTT.

V usage is TRBV20-1 and J usage is TRBJ2-3; TRBD2 aligns across 10 bases. Germline CDR1 and CDR2: DFQATT and SNEGSKA (reference sequence). The CDR3 is 14 amino acids. V was pared by 1 base and J by 7 bases, with 5 bases of the junction left unmatched. DNA of the CDR3: TGCAGTGCTAGAGGACCTAGCGGGAGTAATACGCAGTATTTT. This codes for CSARGPSGSNTQYF.

This clonotype was counted a few times. V gene TRBV18 combines with J gene TRBJ1-2; D is ambiguous. This CDR3 has 15 amino acids. The germline V gene has CDR1 KGHSH and CDR2 LQKENI. The germline V and J ends were trimmed by 2 bases and 4 bases, with 14 bases remaining between them. CDR3 protein: CASSPTTKGTYGYTF. The CDR3 DNA sequence: TGTGCCAGCTCACCAACGACGAAAGGAACCTATGGCTACACCTTC.

This clonotype was detected only a few times. V is TRBV7-2 and J is TRBJ2-3, with a weak D call TRBD1 (6 bases). The germline gives CDR1 SGHTA, CDR2 FQGNSA. V lost 5 bases, J lost 8 bases, and 17 bases lay in between. This CDR3 spans 14 amino acids. CDR3 in DNA: TGTGCCAGCAGCCCCTGGACAGAATTTGGTACGCAGTATTTT. The encoded protein is CASSPWTEFGTQYF.

V gene TRBV7-2 combines with J gene TRBJ1-6, with D perhaps TRBD1 (5 bases). This CDR3 spans 14 amino acids. V was pared by 3 bases and J by 7 bases, with 10 bases between. CDR1 SGHTA and CDR2 FQGNSA come from the germline V gene. CDR3 sequence (DNA): TGTGCCAGCAGCTTCGTGGGGGTGAATTCACCCCTCCACTTT. Translated, it gives CASSFVGVNSPLHF.

This chain joins TRBV3-1 and TRBJ2-1; 8 positions match TRBD2. This CDR3 has 14 residues. V shed 5 bases, J shed 8 bases, and the junction held 8 bases outside the gene matches. Germline V CDR1 and CDR2: LGHDT, YNNKEL (reference sequence). CDR3 loop: CASSSRTSRDEQFF. The CDR3 DNA is TGTGCCAGCAGCTCCAGGACTAGCAGGGATGAGCAGTTCTTC.

This clonotype was picked up a small number of times. This chain connects TRBV9 to TRBJ1-5; possibly TRBD1 for D (5 bases). This CDR3 has 14 residues. Germline-derived CDR1 and CDR2 are SGDLS and YYNGEE. Trimming removed 5 bases from V and 1 base from J, with 10 bases in between. CDR3 sequence: CASSLGESNQPQHF. CDR3 in DNA: TGTGCCAGCAGTTTAGGGGAAAGCAATCAGCCCCAGCATTTT.

This clonotype appeared many times. The chain links TRBV7-9 to TRBJ1-2; 10 bases align to TRBD1. Germline V gene lookup returns CDR1 SEHNR and CDR2 FQNEAQ (reference sequence). The CDR3 spans 14 residues. V lost 5 bases and J lost 6; bases outside the gene matches: 6. The CDR3: CASSPWDRGDGYTF. In nucleotides, the CDR3 is TGTGCCAGCAGCCCCTGGGACAGGGGAGATGGCTACACCTTC.

This clonotype has just a few counts. This chain links TRBV20-1 with TRBJ2-2; D might be TRBD1 or TRBD2, each matching 5 bases. The germline V gene encodes CDR1 DFQATT and CDR2 SNEGSKA (reference sequence). The V and J ends lost 2 bases and 5 bases respectively, with 12 bases between them. CDR3 size: 14 residues. CDR3 amino acids: CSARSGKGTGELFF. The CDR3 DNA is TGCAGTGCTAGATCGGGGAAGGGGACCGGGGAGCTGTTTTTT.

This clonotype was recorded many times. The J gene is TRBJ1-2, the V gene TRBV29-1; D possibly corresponds to TRBD1 (5 bases). The CDR3 loop spans 13 amino acids. CDR1 and CDR2 (germline): SQVTM, ANQGSEA. The ends were cut back, 4 bases at V and 5 bases at J, with 14 bases in the middle. In nucleotides, the CDR3 is TGCAGCGTTGTCCAGGAGACAGCATATGGCTACACCTTC. The encoded protein is CSVVQETAYGYTF.

This clonotype has a handful of counts. The chain has TRBV15 and TRBJ2-1; 7 nucleotides agree with TRBD2. CDR1 is LNHNV, CDR2 YYDKDF, per germline (reference sequence). The CDR3 has 14 amino acids. With 6 bases clipped from V and 4 bases from J, the junction kept 6 bases outside the gene matches. CDR3 bases: TGTGCCACCAGGGGGGGGGGGAGATACAATGAGCAGTTCTTC. Its protein product is CATRGGGRYNEQFF.

This clonotype was observed a few times. V and J are TRBV5-6 and TRBJ2-3; no clear D gene. Trimming removed 1 base at V and 5 bases at J, with 5 bases between. Germline V lookup: CDR1 SGHDT, CDR2 YYEEEE. This CDR3 is built from 12 residues. CDR3 coding DNA: TGTGCCAGCAGCTTGCAGGTAGATACGCAGTATTTT. Its protein product is CASSLQVDTQYF.

The genes are TRBV29-1 and TRBJ1-6, with 7 bases aligning to TRBD1. CDR1 is SQVTM and CDR2 is ANQGSEA in the germline V gene. CDR3 size: 14 residues. The V segment lost 6 bases and the J segment 7 bases; nucleotides outside the gene matches: 9. DNA of the CDR3: TGCAGCGTCCGAACCGGGACAGAGAATTCACCCCTCCACTTT. This translates into CSVRTGTENSPLHF.

The chain carries TRBV29-1 and TRBJ2-2; possibly TRBD1 for D (6 bases). Trimming removed 6 bases at V and 5 bases at J, with 16 bases between. CDR1 is SQVTM, CDR2 ANQGSEA, per germline. CDR3 length equals 14 residues. The CDR3 region has the DNA TGCAGCGTAGTGACAGGTTCGGGTACCGGGGAGCTGTTTTTT. It translates to CSVVTGSGTGELFF.